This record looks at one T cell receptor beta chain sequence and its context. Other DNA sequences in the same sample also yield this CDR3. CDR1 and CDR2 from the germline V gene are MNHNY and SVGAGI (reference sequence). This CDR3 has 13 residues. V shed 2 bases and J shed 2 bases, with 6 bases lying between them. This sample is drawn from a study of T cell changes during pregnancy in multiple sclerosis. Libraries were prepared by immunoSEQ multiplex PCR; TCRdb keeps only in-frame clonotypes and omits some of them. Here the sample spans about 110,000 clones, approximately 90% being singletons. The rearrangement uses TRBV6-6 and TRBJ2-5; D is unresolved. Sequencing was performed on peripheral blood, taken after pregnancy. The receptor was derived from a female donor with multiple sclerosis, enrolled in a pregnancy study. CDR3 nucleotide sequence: TGTGCCAGCAGTTACCGTCCTCAAGAGACCCAGTACTTC. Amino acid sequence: CASSYRPQETQYF.